This is a list of T cell receptor beta chains from one sample in a study of CD8+ T cells in alopecia areata. Repertoires were generated with immunoSEQ multiplex PCR, while TCRdb's copy carries only in-frame clones and drops some. The sample has 200,000 to 250,000 clones; more than 50% are singletons. The sample was CD8+ T cells sorted from blood. These receptors were taken from a human donor in good health. The CDR3 runs from the conserved cysteine through the conserved F or W. D genes are given only for firm matches. The size field is filled for only some rows; it gives once, few, many or a size class.

.	.	TRBJ2-5	TRBV29-1	CSVVPDSKETQYF	TGCAGCGTCGTCCCGGACAGCAAAGAGACCCAGTACTTC
.	.	TRBJ1-5	TRBV7-9	CASSLAGKGQPQHF	TGTGCCAGCAGCTTAGCAGGGAAAGGTCAGCCCCAGCATTTT
.	.	TRBJ2-5	TRBV29-1	CSVELARGGPETQYF	TGCAGCGTTGAACTGGCGAGGGGGGGGCCGGAGACCCAGTACTTC
few	TRBD1	TRBJ2-7	TRBV11-2	CASRGTGSPYEQYF	TGTGCCAGCAGAGGGACAGGCTCCCCCTACGAGCAGTACTTC
.	TRBD1	TRBJ2-7	TRBV4-1	CASSPRTGSYYEQYF	TGCGCCAGCAGCCCCCGGACAGGTTCATACTACGAGCAGTACTTC
.	TRBD2	TRBJ2-7	TRBV19	CASSYPGLAYEQYF	TGTGCCAGTAGTTATCCGGGACTAGCCTACGAGCAGTACTTC
.	.	TRBJ1-2	TRBV5-6	CASSQGPSGYGYTF	TGTGCCAGCAGCCAGGGGCCCTCAGGCTATGGCTACACCTTC
few	.	TRBJ2-1	TRBV4-1	CASSQGEGYEQFF	TGCGCCAGCAGCCAAGGAGAGGGATATGAGCAGTTCTTC
.	.	TRBJ1-4	TRBV5-6	CASSLEGDVEKLFF	TGTGCCAGCAGCTTGGAAGGGGACGTTGAAAAACTGTTTTTT
once	.	TRBJ2-7	TRBV4-1	CASSPHQAREQYF	TGCGCCAGCAGCCCGCACCAGGCCCGCGAGCAGTACTTC
few	.	TRBJ1-1	TRBV29-1	CSVERGRHTEAFF	TGCAGCGTTGAAAGGGGACGGCACACTGAAGCTTTCTTT
.	.	TRBJ2-3	TRBV6-5	CASKAGVFDTQYF	TGTGCCAGCAAGGCTGGGGTATTCGATACGCAGTATTTT
.	.	TRBJ2-1	TRBV2	CASSAGARSEQFF	TGTGCCAGCAGCGCGGGGGCGAGAAGTGAGCAGTTCTTC
.	.	TRBJ2-6	TRBV29-1	CSVIPTGFFDSGANVLTF	TGCAGCGTTATTCCTACAGGGTTCTTCGACTCTGGGGCCAACGTCCTGACTTTC
.	.	TRBJ1-2	TRBV5-1	CASSERAGEEDGYTF	TGCGCCAGCAGCGAACGGGCCGGGGAAGAGGATGGCTACACCTTC
.	TRBD1	TRBJ2-7	TRBV4-1	CASSQDPGTGQGSYEQYF	TGCGCCAGCAGCCAAGACCCGGGGACGGGACAGGGCTCCTACGAGCAGTACTTC
.	TRBD1	TRBJ1-6	TRBV6-6	CASSYSTGGINSPLHF	TGTGCCAGCAGTTACTCGACAGGGGGTATCAATTCACCCCTCCACTTT
.	.	TRBJ1-5	TRBV15	CATSPELYQPQHF	TGTGCCACCAGTCCAGAATTGTACCAGCCCCAGCATTTT
.	.	TRBJ1-2	TRBV7-9	CASSLVSGRRGYTF	TGTGCCAGCAGCTTAGTGTCGGGGCGTCGGGGCTACACCTTC
.	.	TRBJ1-2	TRBV6-6	CASSYARETYGYTF	TGTGCCAGCAGTTACGCCAGGGAGACCTATGGCTACACCTTC
.	TRBD1	TRBJ2-1	TRBV11-2	CASSLRTGTYNEQFF	TGTGCCAGCAGCTTAAGGACAGGGACCTACAATGAGCAGTTCTTC
.	.	TRBJ2-7	TRBV20-1	CSADWDNEQYF	TGCAGTGCAGACTGGGACAACGAGCAGTACTTC
few	.	TRBJ1-2	TRBV30	CAWSTGGGGYTF	TGTGCCTGGAGTACCGGGGGTGGTGGCTACACCTTC
.	.	TRBJ2-1	TRBV5-6	CASSFELPYNEQFF	TGTGCCAGCAGCTTCGAGCTACCTTACAATGAGCAGTTCTTC
.	.	TRBJ2-5	TRBV4-1	CASSPEVGIQETQYF	TGCGCCAGCAGCCCCGAGGTTGGGATCCAAGAGACCCAGTACTTC
.	.	TRBJ2-5	TRBV7-2	CASSLAARGNLETQYF	TGTGCCAGCAGCTTAGCAGCACGAGGGAACCTTGAGACCCAGTACTTC
.	.	TRBJ1-2	TRBV29-1	CSVESGINYGYTF	TGCAGCGTTGAATCAGGAATTAACTATGGCTACACCTTC
.	.	TRBJ2-1	TRBV5-1	CASSLDRSSYNEQFF	TGCGCCAGCAGCTTGGACCGGAGCTCCTACAATGAGCAGTTCTTC
few	.	TRBJ2-7	TRBV27	CASRATGRFHEQYF	TGTGCCAGCAGGGCGACAGGGAGGTTCCACGAGCAGTACTTC
few	.	TRBJ1-3	TRBV4-1	CASSQVGELMDF	TGCGCCAGCAGCCAAGTGGGAGAGCTTATGGATTTT
.	.	TRBJ2-7	TRBV7-6	CASSSGHRSPLYEQYF	TGTGCCAGCAGCTCCGGACACCGCTCCCCCCTATACGAGCAGTACTTC
.	.	TRBJ2-7	TRBV9	CASSVGPRPHSSYEQYF	TGTGCCAGCAGCGTAGGTCCCCGGCCGCATAGCTCCTACGAGCAGTACTTC
.	.	TRBJ2-7	TRBV7-9	CASSSGQSYEQYF	TGTGCCAGCAGCTCAGGACAGTCCTACGAGCAGTACTTC
.	.	TRBJ1-1	TRBV5-1	CASSLRVNTEAFF	TGCGCCAGCAGCTTGAGGGTGAACACTGAAGCTTTCTTT
few	TRBD1	TRBJ1-6	TRBV7-8	CASTPGGSSPLHF	TGTGCCAGCACCCCAGGGGGTTCTTCACCCCTCCACTTT
.	.	TRBJ2-5	TRBV7-9	CASSFHSPGKETQYF	TGTGCCAGCAGCTTCCACTCTCCAGGGAAAGAGACCCAGTACTTC
.	.	TRBJ2-3	TRBV4-1	CASSRSYQGPLEDTQYF	TGCGCCAGCAGCCGATCCTACCAAGGACCCCTCGAGGATACGCAGTATTTT
.	.	TRBJ2-2	TRBV7-8	CASSRDTNTGELFF	TGTGCCAGCAGTCGGGACACAAACACCGGGGAGCTGTTTTTT
.	.	TRBJ1-1	TRBV27	CASSIALNTEAFF	TGTGCCAGCAGCATAGCGCTTAACACTGAAGCTTTCTTT
.	.	TRBJ2-3	TRBV4-1	CASMSPQDTQYF	TGCGCCAGCATGTCGCCTCAGGATACGCAGTATTTT
.	.	TRBJ1-5	TRBV30	CAWSVSRGNQPQHF	TGTGCCTGGAGTGTAAGCAGGGGCAATCAGCCCCAGCATTTT
few	.	TRBJ2-7	TRBV7-9	CASSLVLDNSYEQYF	TGTGCCAGCAGCTTAGTGCTGGACAATTCCTACGAGCAGTACTTC
few	.	TRBJ2-3	TRBV6-1	CASSVLDGGDTQYF	TGTGCCAGCAGTGTTTTAGACGGTGGAGATACGCAGTATTTT
.	.	TRBJ2-7	TRBV29-1	CSVGQNLYEQYF	TGCAGCGTCGGACAGAACCTGTACGAGCAGTACTTC
.	.	TRBJ2-1	TRBV7-8	CASSYTGSEQFF	TGTGCCAGCAGTTATACCGGAAGCGAGCAGTTCTTC
.	.	TRBJ2-2	TRBV4-1	CASSLPFTGELFF	TGCGCCAGCAGCCTTCCCTTCACCGGGGAGCTGTTTTTT
.	.	TRBJ2-3	TRBV7-9	CASSLPGRPQYF	TGTGCCAGCAGCTTGCCTGGGAGGCCGCAGTATTTT
.	TRBD1	TRBJ2-1	TRBV4-1	CASSHGQGGSYNEQFF	TGCGCCAGCAGCCACGGACAGGGGGGGTCCTACAATGAGCAGTTCTTC
.	.	TRBJ2-3	TRBV29-1	CSQRGGASTDTQYF	TGCAGCCAAAGGGGGGGAGCCAGCACAGATACGCAGTATTTT
.	TRBD2	TRBJ2-6	TRBV5-1	CASSPGGTANVLTF	TGCGCCAGCAGCCCGGGGGGGACTGCCAACGTCCTGACTTTC
.	TRBD1	TRBJ2-5	TRBV30	CAWSGTGSKGAQYF	TGTGCCTGGAGTGGGACAGGGTCCAAAGGGGCCCAGTACTTC
.	TRBD1	TRBJ1-2	TRBV5-6	CASSPRDSYGYTF	TGTGCCAGCAGCCCGCGGGACAGCTATGGCTACACCTTC
.	.	TRBJ2-7	TRBV29-1	CSVEVNSGVPSYEQYF	TGCAGCGTTGAAGTCAATTCCGGGGTGCCCTCCTACGAGCAGTACTTC
.	.	TRBJ2-2	TRBV7-9	CASSVNTGELFF	TGTGCCAGCAGCGTAAACACCGGGGAGCTGTTTTTT